This is a list of T cell receptor beta chains from one sample in a study of blood T cell repertoires in COVID-19. Profiling relied on immunoSEQ multiplex PCR, and the TCRdb table lists in-frame clones only, not all of them. There are 50,000 to 60,000 clones in the sample; about 83% occur only once, and roughly 17% lies in the top ten. Sequenced material: peripheral blood. The receptors derive from a man aged 40-55 years with acute or convalescent COVID-19. Each CDR3 is given with its conserved first and last residue. D genes are given only for firm matches. Clone size appears in some rows only: once, few, many, or a class for an expanded clone.

D: .; J: TRBJ2-3; V: TRBV5-1; size: few; DNA: TGCGCCAGCAGCTTGGCTCGGACACCAACAGATACGCAGTATTTT; CDR3: CASSLARTPTDTQYF
D: TRBD1; J: TRBJ1-2; V: TRBV19; size: .; DNA: TGTGCCAGTAGTCCGACTCGACAGGGGACGTGGGATGGCTACACCTTC; CDR3: CASSPTRQGTWDGYTF
D: .; J: TRBJ1-1; V: TRBV30; size: .; DNA: TGTGCCTTGACATGGAACACTGAAGCTTTCTTT; CDR3: CALTWNTEAFF
D: TRBD1; J: TRBJ1-1; V: TRBV19; size: .; DNA: TGTGCCAGTGAGACAGGGAGGAACACTGAAGCTTTCTTT; CDR3: CASETGRNTEAFF
D: TRBD1; J: TRBJ1-2; V: TRBV10-1; size: .; DNA: TGCGCCAGCAGTGCGGACAGGTCCTATGGCTACACCTTC; CDR3: CASSADRSYGYTF
D: TRBD1; J: TRBJ1-5; V: TRBV7-9; size: .; DNA: TGTGCCAGCAGCCTAGACAGGGCTAATCAGCCCCAGCATTTT; CDR3: CASSLDRANQPQHF
D: TRBD2; J: TRBJ2-3; V: TRBV7-2; size: .; DNA: TGTGCCAGCAGCTCACCTAGCGGGGGGGTAACCACAGATACGCAGTATTTT; CDR3: CASSSPSGGVTTDTQYF
D: TRBD1; J: TRBJ2-4; V: TRBV7-8; size: .; DNA: TGTGCCAGCAGCTTAGCGGGGACAGTTGGAGCCAAAAACATTCAGTACTTC; CDR3: CASSLAGTVGAKNIQYF
D: .; J: TRBJ2-7; V: TRBV3-1/TRBV3-2; size: .; DNA: TGTGCCAGCAGCCCTGTTTTTAGCTCCTACGAGCAGTACTTC; CDR3: CASSPVFSSYEQYF
D: TRBD1; J: TRBJ1-2; V: TRBV6-2/TRBV6-3; size: .; DNA: TGTGCCAGCAGTTACGGGACAGCCATCTATGGCTACACCTTC; CDR3: CASSYGTAIYGYTF
D: TRBD1; J: TRBJ1-5; V: TRBV11-2; size: .; DNA: TGTGCCAGCAGCTTAGACAGGGGGTACGGGCAGCCCCAGCATTTT; CDR3: CASSLDRGYGQPQHF
D: .; J: TRBJ1-1; V: TRBV7-9; size: .; DNA: TGTGCCAGCAGCCCACAGGGAATGAACACTGAAGCTTTCTTT; CDR3: CASSPQGMNTEAFF
D: .; J: TRBJ2-7; V: TRBV11-2; size: .; DNA: TGTGCCAGCAGCCTTGGACTGCAATCCTACGAGCAGTACTTC; CDR3: CASSLGLQSYEQYF
D: TRBD1; J: TRBJ1-6; V: TRBV27; size: .; DNA: TGTGCCAGCAGTTACCACCGGGACAGGGCTTCACCCCTCCACTTT; CDR3: CASSYHRDRASPLHF
D: TRBD1; J: TRBJ2-2; V: TRBV7-6; size: .; DNA: TGTGCCAGCAGGCAATCCGGGACAGAAAACACCGGGGAGCTGTTTTTT; CDR3: CASRQSGTENTGELFF
D: .; J: TRBJ1-1; V: TRBV5-1; size: .; DNA: TGCGCCAGCAGCTTGGCAGGCGGCGGGACTGAAGCTTTCTTT; CDR3: CASSLAGGGTEAFF
D: .; J: TRBJ1-5; V: TRBV30; size: .; DNA: TGTGCCTGGAGTCCACCCGGACACCTCAATCAGCCCCAGCATTTT; CDR3: CAWSPPGHLNQPQHF
D: .; J: TRBJ2-5; V: TRBV5-1; size: once; DNA: TGCGCCAGCAGCGTACAAGAGACCCAGTACTTC; CDR3: CASSVQETQYF
D: .; J: TRBJ2-5; V: TRBV7-2; size: .; DNA: TGTGCCAGCAGCTTAGAGTTTAGCGGGACCCAGTACTTC; CDR3: CASSLEFSGTQYF
D: .; J: TRBJ1-1; V: TRBV6-5; size: .; DNA: TGTGCCAGCAGTCCCGGACGGGGGTTGGAAGCTTTCTTT; CDR3: CASSPGRGLEAFF
D: TRBD1; J: TRBJ1-1; V: TRBV19; size: .; DNA: TGTGCCAGTAGAGAACAGGGGACCACTGAAGCTTTCTTT; CDR3: CASREQGTTEAFF
D: .; J: TRBJ1-1; V: TRBV27; size: .; DNA: TGTGCCAGCAGTTTATGGGGGGGCCCCACTGAAGCTTTCTTT; CDR3: CASSLWGGPTEAFF
D: .; J: TRBJ2-3; V: TRBV7-9; size: .; DNA: TGTGCCAGCAGCACAGACAACGCAGATACGCAGTATTTT; CDR3: CASSTDNADTQYF
D: TRBD1; J: TRBJ1-1; V: TRBV18; size: once; DNA: TGTGCCAGCTCACGGACAGGGGTAGGAGCAGTGAACACTGAAGCTTTCTTT; CDR3: CASSRTGVGAVNTEAFF
D: TRBD1; J: TRBJ2-3; V: TRBV30; size: .; DNA: TGTGCCTGGAGTGTACTTGGGACAGCGCTAAATACGCAGTATTTT; CDR3: CAWSVLGTALNTQYF
D: .; J: TRBJ2-7; V: TRBV2; size: .; DNA: TGTGCCAGCAGCTCACTATACGAGCAGTACTTC; CDR3: CASSSLYEQYF
D: .; J: TRBJ1-2; V: TRBV27; size: few; DNA: TGTGCCAGCAGTTTATCGTGGCAGGGGTATGGCTACACCTTC; CDR3: CASSLSWQGYGYTF
D: TRBD1; J: TRBJ1-5; V: TRBV19; size: .; DNA: TGTGCCAGTAATTACGGGACAGCATTCCCCAATCAGCCCCAGCATTTT; CDR3: CASNYGTAFPNQPQHF
D: .; J: TRBJ2-7; V: TRBV5-6; size: .; DNA: TGTGCCAGCACCGAAGCGGGTGAGGCCGGGGAGCAGTACTTC; CDR3: CASTEAGEAGEQYF
D: .; J: TRBJ1-5; V: TRBV2; size: .; DNA: TGTGCCAGCAGTGAACAGGCTAGCAATCAGCCCCAGCATTTT; CDR3: CASSEQASNQPQHF
D: TRBD2; J: TRBJ2-1; V: TRBV19; size: .; DNA: TGTGCCAGTAGTATAGAGCGAGGGATGGGACTAGCGGGAGCAGCAAATGAGCAGTTCTTC; CDR3: CASSIERGMGLAGAANEQFF
D: .; J: TRBJ2-2; V: TRBV2; size: once; DNA: TGTGCCAGCAGTTATAGCTCTAACACCGGGGAGCTGTTTTTT; CDR3: CASSYSSNTGELFF
D: TRBD1; J: TRBJ2-4; V: TRBV6-5; size: .; DNA: TGTGCCAGCAGTCTGAGTGGACAGGGAGTAAACATTCAGTACTTC; CDR3: CASSLSGQGVNIQYF
D: .; J: TRBJ1-2; V: TRBV30; size: .; DNA: TGTGCCTGGCTGAATCCTGAGGGCTACACCTTC; CDR3: CAWLNPEGYTF
D: .; J: TRBJ1-1; V: TRBV9; size: .; DNA: TGTGCCAGCAGCGTAGACGGGACAAAAACTGAAGCTTTCTTT; CDR3: CASSVDGTKTEAFF
D: TRBD1; J: TRBJ1-6; V: TRBV6-5; size: .; DNA: TGTGCCAGCATTCGGGACAGTAATTCACCCCTCCACTTT; CDR3: CASIRDSNSPLHF
D: TRBD1; J: TRBJ1-1; V: TRBV27; size: .; DNA: TGTGCCAGCAGTTTATCCGGGACAGGGGACGCTTTCTTT; CDR3: CASSLSGTGDAFF
D: .; J: TRBJ2-2; V: TRBV19; size: .; DNA: TGTGCCAGTAGGGAAGGGGGGGCGAACACCGGGGAGCTGTTTTTT; CDR3: CASREGGANTGELFF
D: TRBD1; J: TRBJ1-4; V: TRBV9; size: .; DNA: TGTGCCAGCAGCGGGGACAGGCGTAATGAAAAACTGTTTTTT; CDR3: CASSGDRRNEKLFF
D: .; J: TRBJ1-1; V: TRBV19; size: .; DNA: TGTGCCAGTAGTAATCGGCAGCGTCGAACTGAAGCTTTCTTT; CDR3: CASSNRQRRTEAFF
D: .; J: TRBJ1-3; V: TRBV5-1; size: .; DNA: TGCGCCAGCAGCCTCACGTCAGGGTCGTCTGGAAACACCATATATTTT; CDR3: CASSLTSGSSGNTIYF
D: TRBD2; J: TRBJ2-7; V: TRBV19; size: .; DNA: TGTGCCAGCAAACCTGGGACTAGCGGTTCCTACGAGCAGTACTTC; CDR3: CASKPGTSGSYEQYF
D: TRBD1; J: TRBJ1-2; V: TRBV2; size: .; DNA: TGTGCCAGCAGCGAAGACAGGGCTCAGGCGGGCTACACCTTC; CDR3: CASSEDRAQAGYTF
D: .; J: TRBJ1-5; V: TRBV6-6; size: .; DNA: TGTGCCAGCAGTTTCGCAGGCAATCAGCCCCAGCATTTT; CDR3: CASSFAGNQPQHF
D: TRBD1; J: TRBJ1-1; V: TRBV19; size: once; DNA: TGTGCCAGTAGGACAGGGGGCGAGACTGAAGCTTTCTTT; CDR3: CASRTGGETEAFF